Presented here are 23 T cell receptor beta chains from one specimen sequenced in a study of shared clonotypes between healthy human individuals. The data were produced by immunoSEQ multiplex PCR, yet TCRdb's version contains in-frame clones alone and is incomplete. The sample yields over a million clones, about three quarters seen once. The sequencing input was memory CD4+ T cells sorted from blood. The sample's subset: CD45RA-negative fraction. All receptors derive from a man younger than 35 in good health.

This chain links TRBV27 with TRBJ2-1, with D possibly called TRBD1 or TRBD2 (5 bases each). There are 12 residues in the CDR3. V lost 5 bases, J lost 10 bases, and 12 bases lay in between. Germline CDR1 reads MNHEY; CDR2 reads SMNVEV (reference sequence). CDR3 DNA sequence: TGTGCCAGCAGTCGGGGCCGAGGGGAGCAGTTCTTC. It translates to CASSRGRGEQFF.

This clone has just one count. V and J are TRBV5-1 and TRBJ1-4; D is perhaps TRBD1 (6 bases). This CDR3 is built from 15 residues. Looked up from germline, CDR1 is SGHRS and CDR2 is YFSETQ. Trimming pared 0 bases from V and 5 bases from J, leaving 11 bases between. CDR3 DNA sequence: TGCGCCAGCAGCTTGGAGGCAGGGGCGAATGAAAAACTGTTTTTT. Its translation: CASSLEAGANEKLFF.

A few counts support this clone. The chain uses TRBV10-1 and TRBJ2-2, with TRBD2 matching over 8 bases. The germline CDR1 and CDR2 sequences are WNHNN and SYGVQD (reference sequence). After removal of 4 bases from V and 4 bases from J, the junction contained 5 bases not matched to a gene. The CDR3 has 15 residues. CDR3 nucleotide sequence: TGCGCCAGCAGTGCGGGACTAGGGTTCACCGGGGAGCTGTTTTTT. Translation: CASSAGLGFTGELFF.

The chain joins TRBV7-9 to TRBJ2-1, with no clear D. CDR3 size: 15 residues. CDR1 and CDR2 from the germline V gene are SEHNR and FQNEAQ (reference sequence). Trimming took 5 bases from V and 0 from J, leaving 11 bases between them. The CDR3 DNA reads as TGTGCCAGCAGCCCCCGTGGGGTCTCCTACAATGAGCAGTTCTTC. It encodes CASSPRGVSYNEQFF.

V is TRBV6-6 and J is TRBJ1-5; no definite D call. V was trimmed by 6 bases and J by 2 bases, leaving 8 bases between them. The CDR3 loop spans 13 amino acids. Germline V gene sequence: CDR1 MNHNY, CDR2 SVGAGI (reference sequence). The CDR3 nucleotides are TGTGCCAGCAGGAGGGATGGCAATCAGCCCCAGCATTTT. Translated: CASRRDGNQPQHF.

V and J are TRBV6-5 and TRBJ2-2; TRBD1 matches at 7 bases. Germline trimming cut 8 bases from V and 7 bases from J; bases unmatched to any gene: 4. The CDR3 spans 12 residues. Germline V gene sequence: CDR1 MNHEY, CDR2 SVGAGI. The CDR3 region is CASLQGNGELFF. The CDR3 nucleotides read TGTGCCAGCCTACAGGGGAACGGGGAGCTGTTTTTT.

The chain joins TRBV5-6 to TRBJ2-2; perhaps TRBD2 as D (5 bases). CDR1 is SGHDT, CDR2 YYEEEE, per germline. The CDR3 contains 18 residues. V was pared by 4 bases and J by 5 bases, with 24 bases between. The CDR3 reads CASSQDLSGTRGTGELFF. The CDR3 DNA follows: TGTGCCAGCAGCCAGGATTTATCGGGAACTAGAGGGACCGGGGAGCTGTTTTTT.

This clone was found many times. At the DNA level, this CDR3 is encoded by other sequences in the same sample as well. This chain connects TRBV30 to TRBJ1-2; D might be TRBD1 (5 bases). The germline V and J ends were trimmed by 0 bases and 7 bases, with 6 bases remaining between them. Germline-derived CDR1 and CDR2 are GTSNPN and SVGIG (reference sequence). The CDR3 covers 11 residues. The CDR3: CAWSVGVGYTF. The CDR3 nucleotides read TGTGCCTGGAGTGTGGGGGTTGGCTACACCTTC.

The chain recombines TRBV30 with TRBJ2-5; the D gene is possibly TRBD2 (5 bases). TRBJ2-7 matches the DNA end more closely, so the J call is doubtful. Per the germline V gene, CDR1 is GTSNPN and CDR2 is SVGIG (reference sequence). The CDR3 sequence is 13 residues long. The CDR3 spells CAWKSRGSYEQYF. CDR3 DNA: TGTGCCTGGAAATCTCGGGGATCCTACGAGCAGTACTTC.

The CDR3 loop reads CASSAFYGYTF. CDR3 DNA sequence: TGTGCCAGCAGCGCGTTCTATGGCTACACCTTC. The chain has TRBV9 and TRBJ1-2; no definite D call. Trimming pared 3 bases from V and 4 bases from J, leaving 4 bases between. This CDR3 region has 11 residues. The germline V gene has CDR1 SGDLS and CDR2 YYNGEE.

This clone showed up many times. Other DNA sequences in the same sample also yield this CDR3. The gene calls are TRBV10-1 and TRBJ1-3, with D hard to call. This CDR3 is built from 13 residues. The ends were cut back, 4 bases at V and 1 base at J, with 5 bases in the middle. Germline values: CDR1 WNHNN, CDR2 SYGVQD (reference sequence). In nucleotides, the CDR3 is TGCGCCAGCAGTGGAGGATCTGGAAACACCATATATTTT. It specifies CASSGGSGNTIYF.

This rearrangement joins TRBV6-1 to TRBJ2-5; tentative D call: TRBD1 (6 bases). From germline, CDR1 is MNHNS and CDR2 SASEGT. This CDR3 region has 15 residues. V lost 7 bases to trimming and J lost 1 base, with 16 bases between them. The CDR3 region has the DNA TGTGCCAGCACGGTATCAACAGGGATCCAAGAGACCCAGTACTTC. It is translated as CASTVSTGIQETQYF.

The rearrangement links TRBV6-1 to TRBJ1-2; maybe TRBD1 (5 bases). Trimming pared 7 bases from V and 6 bases from J, leaving 21 bases between. Germline V lookup: CDR1 MNHNS, CDR2 SASEGT. The CDR3 covers 15 residues. As DNA, the CDR3 is TGTGCCAGCATTTATCGAGGGACTAGTTCCGATGGCTACACCTTC. Translation: CASIYRGTSSDGYTF.

The DNA for the CDR3 is TGTGCCAGCAGCATGACCGGGACCCTTCCCTACGAGCAGTACTTC. Protein sequence: CASSMTGTLPYEQYF. The chain combines TRBV6-5 with TRBJ2-7; D tentatively reads TRBD1 or TRBD2 (5 bases each). V lost 6 bases to trimming and J lost 2 bases, with 17 bases between them. CDR1 is MNHEY, CDR2 SVGAGI, per germline. This CDR3 has 15 residues.

The chain employs TRBV6-1 and TRBJ1-5; 7 nucleotides agree with TRBD1. The length of the CDR3 is 15 residues. V gave up 4 bases and J gave up 7 bases; unmatched junction bases: 10. Germline assignment: CDR1 MNHNS and CDR2 SASEGT. The CDR3 DNA reads as TGTGCCAGCAGTGGGTTCCGGGACAGTCGGCAGCCCCAGCATTTT. It translates to CASSGFRDSRQPQHF.

The chain joins TRBV6-6 to TRBJ2-3, with TRBD1 identical over 7 bases. Germline V lookup: CDR1 MNHNY, CDR2 SVGAGI (reference sequence). J gave up 2 bases and V 7 bases, and 9 bases lay outside the gene matches. This CDR3 is 15 amino acids long. DNA of the CDR3: TGTGCCAGCACCCCTGGCGACAGGGACACAGATACGCAGTATTTT. Protein: CASTPGDRDTDTQYF.

The chain has TRBV5-5 and TRBJ1-4; D is undetermined. Germline CDR1 and CDR2: SGHKS and YYEKEE (reference sequence). Trimming removed 1 base at V and 0 bases at J, with 4 bases between. This CDR3 has 14 amino acids. This CDR3 is CASSLLATNEKLFF. In nucleotides, the CDR3 is TGTGCCAGCAGCTTGCTAGCAACTAATGAAAAACTGTTTTTT.

A remark on this clone: A much larger clone sits a single nucleotide away, making a read error possible. The V and J genes are TRBV10-3 and TRBJ1-6; TRBD1 agrees at 9 bases. The CDR3 sequence is 14 residues long. V trimming: 6 bases; J trimming: 7 bases; junction bases outside the gene matches: 4. Germline-derived CDR1 and CDR2 are ENHRY and SYGVKD. Written as DNA, the CDR3 is TGTGCCATCAGCCGGGACAGGGCCAATTCACCCCTCCACTTT. This encodes CAISRDRANSPLHF.

The chain has TRBV6-5 and TRBJ1-5; D is unclear. The germline CDR1 and CDR2 sequences are MNHEY and SVGAGI. The CDR3 extends over 13 amino acids. The germline V and J ends were trimmed by 6 bases and 2 bases, with 8 bases remaining between them. In DNA, the CDR3 is TGTGCCAGCAGGTCGGCGGGCAATCAGCCCCAGCATTTT. Amino acid sequence: CASRSAGNQPQHF.

About this clone: Other DNA sequences in the same sample also yield this CDR3. The V and J genes are TRBV5-1 and TRBJ2-3, with TRBD1 as a possible D gene (5 bases). Trimming removed 0 bases from V and 2 bases from J, with 7 bases in between. The CDR3 length is 14 residues. Looked up from germline, CDR1 is SGHRS and CDR2 is YFSETQ. CDR3: CASSLAGPTDTQYF. The CDR3 DNA reads as TGCGCCAGCAGCTTGGCAGGGCCCACAGATACGCAGTATTTT. The full variable domain, in which reference TRBV5-1 and TRBJ2-3 provide the parts outside the CDR3, is KAGVTQTPRYLIKTRGQQVTLSCSPISGHRSVSWYQQTPGQGLQFLFEYFSETQRNKGNFPGRFSGRQFSNSRSEMNVSTLELGDSALYLCASSLAGPTDTQYFGPGTRLTVL.

The chain's CDR3 is CASSSGQGDGKLFF. As DNA, the CDR3 is TGTGCCAGCAGTTCGGGACAGGGGGATGGAAAACTGTTTTTT. The chain has TRBV28 and TRBJ1-4; 11 nucleotides align to TRBD1. The V gene's germline CDR1 is MDHEN and CDR2 SYDVKM. V lost 4 bases and J lost 10; bases outside the gene matches: 5. The CDR3 totals 14 residues.

V usage is TRBV10-3 and J usage is TRBJ2-5; the match to TRBD2 covers 8 bases. This CDR3 comprises 14 residues. V gave up 4 bases and J gave up 5 bases; unmatched junction bases: 6. Germline V CDR1 and CDR2: ENHRY, SYGVKD. The CDR3 protein is CAISARREAETQYF. The DNA for the CDR3 is TGTGCCATCAGTGCTCGGCGGGAGGCGGAGACCCAGTACTTC.

The chain is built from TRBV5-4 and TRBJ2-1; D not resolved. The CDR3 totals 13 residues. Per germline, CDR1 SGHNT and CDR2 YYREEE (reference sequence). Between the trimmed V and J ends, which lost 1 base and 7 bases, there was a span of 9 bases. Written as DNA, the CDR3 is TGTGCCAGCAGCTTGACTGGTAGTAATGAGCAGTTCTTC. Encoded protein: CASSLTGSNEQFF.